Below, one TCR beta chain is given with its context. It lacks a known antigen. Nothing much larger sits one base from this clone, and base qualities are not available. This entry comes from a study of CD8 T cells in ankylosing spondylitis (dated by TCRdb to about 2017). With respect to the entire study: The study set out to find disease-linked TCR variants by profiling T cell receptor beta repertoires in ankylosing spondylitis patients and healthy donors. In total, the full study cohort was made up of some 100 healthy donors and about two dozen ankylosing spondylitis patients. Peripheral blood was sampled, and synovial fluid was additionally collected from ankylosing spondylitis patients. Findings and caveats that apply to the study as a whole: Blood from ankylosing spondylitis patients appeared to be characterized by a TCR beta motif composed of 7 to 9 highly homologous amino acid variants. According to the report, matched synovial fluid samples from ankylosing spondylitis patients were significantly enriched for the disease-linked clones. In peripheral blood, the disease-linked clones were found at relatively low frequencies and had a CD8+ phenotype. Some of the motif variants had been reported before in the synovial fluid and blood of reactive arthritis patients, a finding that suggests common disease-initiation mechanisms.

The data were produced on an Illumina HiSeq 2500. Quantitative 5'-RACE with molecular barcodes was the method used to prepare the TCR beta libraries. From the authors' description of their analysis: A new computational method, built on a probabilistic model of VDJ rearrangement, was used to identify disease-linked TCR variants. TCRdb reanalyzed the raw reads on its own, using fastp at Q25 for trimming and MiXCR for clone calling, and kept in-frame beta chains. Identical CDR3 proteins give one entry, which carries the most common genes and DNA. In this record, the V and J calls reflect TCRdb's handling and not the investigators' own analysis. Recorded for this sample are more than 650,000 distinct CDR3 sequences; over 9.5% of them occurred a single time. Roughly 0.51% of the sample rests with the top ten. V loses 3 bases, J loses 0 bases, and the germline ends lie 8 bases apart. The CDR3 spans 13 residues, from the cysteine through the phenylalanine. Just the 39-base CDR3 DNA is kept, in frame starting at base 1. CDR1 and CDR2, looked up from the germline V gene (reference sequence), are GTSNPN and SVGIG.

The rearrangement combines TRBV30 with TRBJ1-1; there is no confident call for the D gene. The sequenced sample was blood, either unsorted or a sorted T cell fraction (not recorded which). The sequence came from a male donor with ankylosing spondylitis. The encoded CDR3 is CAWSTTMNTEAFF. The sequenced DNA: TGTGCCTGGAGCACGACAATGAACACTGAAGCTTTCTTT.